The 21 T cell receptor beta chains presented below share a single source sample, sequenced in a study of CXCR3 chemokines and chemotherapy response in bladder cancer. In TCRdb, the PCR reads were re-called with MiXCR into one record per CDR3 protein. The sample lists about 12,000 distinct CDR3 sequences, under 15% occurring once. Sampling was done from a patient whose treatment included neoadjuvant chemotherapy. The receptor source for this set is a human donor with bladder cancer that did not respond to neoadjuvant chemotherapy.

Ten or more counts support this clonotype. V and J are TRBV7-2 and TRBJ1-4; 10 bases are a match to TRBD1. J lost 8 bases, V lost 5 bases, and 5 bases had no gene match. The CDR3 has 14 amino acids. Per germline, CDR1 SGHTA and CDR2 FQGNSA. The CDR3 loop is CASSRDRGDEKLFF. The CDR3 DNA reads TGTGCCAGCAGCCGGGACAGGGGAGACGAAAAACTGTTTTTT.

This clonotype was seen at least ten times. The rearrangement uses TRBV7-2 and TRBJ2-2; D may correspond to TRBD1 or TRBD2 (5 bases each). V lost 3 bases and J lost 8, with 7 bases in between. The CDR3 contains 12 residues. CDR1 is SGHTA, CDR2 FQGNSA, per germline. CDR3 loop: CASSFWGGELFF. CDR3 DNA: TGTGCCAGCAGCTTTTGGGGGGGGGAGCTGTTTTTT.

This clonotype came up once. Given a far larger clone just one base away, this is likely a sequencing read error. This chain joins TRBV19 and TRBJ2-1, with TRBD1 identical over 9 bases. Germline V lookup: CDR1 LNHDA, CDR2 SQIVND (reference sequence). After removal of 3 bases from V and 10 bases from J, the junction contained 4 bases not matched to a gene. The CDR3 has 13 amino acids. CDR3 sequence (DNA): TGTGCCAGTAGTATTGGGACAGGGACCGAGCAGTTCTTC. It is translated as CASSIGTGTEQFF.

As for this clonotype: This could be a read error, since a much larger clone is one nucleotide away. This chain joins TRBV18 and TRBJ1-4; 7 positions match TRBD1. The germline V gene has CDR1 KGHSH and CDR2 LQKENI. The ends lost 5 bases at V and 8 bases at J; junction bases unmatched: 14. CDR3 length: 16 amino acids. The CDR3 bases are TGTGCCAGCTCAGCCCAAGGGACAGACCTTAAAGAAAAACTGTTTTTT. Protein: CASSAQGTDLKEKLFF.

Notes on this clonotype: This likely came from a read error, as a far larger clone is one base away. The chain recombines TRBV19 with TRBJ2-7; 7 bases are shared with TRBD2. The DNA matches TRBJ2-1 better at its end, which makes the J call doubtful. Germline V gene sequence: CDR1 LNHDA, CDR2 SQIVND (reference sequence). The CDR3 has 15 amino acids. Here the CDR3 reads CASKSLADSYYEQFF. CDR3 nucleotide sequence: TGTGCCAGTAAAAGCCTAGCGGACTCCTACTATGAGCAGTTCTTC.

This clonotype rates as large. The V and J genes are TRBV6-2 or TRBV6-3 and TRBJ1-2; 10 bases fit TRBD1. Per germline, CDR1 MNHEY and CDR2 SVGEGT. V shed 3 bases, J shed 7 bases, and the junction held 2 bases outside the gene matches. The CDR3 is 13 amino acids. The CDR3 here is CASSYRDRGGYTF. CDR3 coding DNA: TGTGCCAGCAGTTATCGGGACAGGGGTGGCTACACCTTC.

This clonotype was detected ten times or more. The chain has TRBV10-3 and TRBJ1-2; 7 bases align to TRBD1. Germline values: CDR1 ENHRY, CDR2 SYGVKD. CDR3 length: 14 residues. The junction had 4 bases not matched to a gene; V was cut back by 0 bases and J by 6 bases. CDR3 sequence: CAISESRRGDGYTF. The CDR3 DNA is TGTGCCATCAGTGAGTCGCGCAGGGGGGATGGCTACACCTTC.

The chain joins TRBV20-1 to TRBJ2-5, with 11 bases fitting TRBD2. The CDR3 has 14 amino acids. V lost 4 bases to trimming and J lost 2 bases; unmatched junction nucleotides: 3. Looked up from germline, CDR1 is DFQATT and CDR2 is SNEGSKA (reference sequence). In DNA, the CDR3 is TGCAGTGCTATTGGGACTAGCGGACAAGAGACCCAGTACTTC. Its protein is CSAIGTSGQETQYF.

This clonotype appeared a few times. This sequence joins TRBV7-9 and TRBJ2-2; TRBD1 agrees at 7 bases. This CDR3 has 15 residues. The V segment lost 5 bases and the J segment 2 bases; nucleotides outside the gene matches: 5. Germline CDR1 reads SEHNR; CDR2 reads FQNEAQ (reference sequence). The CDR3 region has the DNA TGTGCCAGCAGCCCAGGGACAGCAAACACCGGGGAGCTGTTTTTT. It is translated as CASSPGTANTGELFF.

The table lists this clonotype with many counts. The CDR3 DNA is TGTGCCACCAGCAGAGATCGGGGGAATGAGCAGTTCTTC. It encodes CATSRDRGNEQFF. The chain is built from TRBV15 and TRBJ2-1, with D possibly matching TRBD2 (6 bases). The ends were cut back, 0 bases at V and 7 bases at J, with 7 bases in the middle. CDR1 and CDR2 (germline): LNHNV, YYDKDF (reference sequence). CDR3 length: 13 residues.

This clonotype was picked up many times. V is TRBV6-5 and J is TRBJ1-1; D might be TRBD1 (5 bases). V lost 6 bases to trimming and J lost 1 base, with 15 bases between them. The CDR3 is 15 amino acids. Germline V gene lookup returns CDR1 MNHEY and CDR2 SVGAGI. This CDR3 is CASRTTGTSNTEAFF. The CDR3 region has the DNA TGTGCCAGCAGGACCACCGGGACTTCGAACACTGAAGCTTTCTTT.

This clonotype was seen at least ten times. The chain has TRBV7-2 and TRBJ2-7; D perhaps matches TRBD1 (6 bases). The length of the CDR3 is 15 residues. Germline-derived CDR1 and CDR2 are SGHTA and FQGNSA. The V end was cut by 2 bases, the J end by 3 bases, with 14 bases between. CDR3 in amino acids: CASSLRSAQGYEQYF. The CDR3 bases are TGTGCCAGCAGCTTACGATCGGCACAGGGCTACGAGCAGTACTTC.

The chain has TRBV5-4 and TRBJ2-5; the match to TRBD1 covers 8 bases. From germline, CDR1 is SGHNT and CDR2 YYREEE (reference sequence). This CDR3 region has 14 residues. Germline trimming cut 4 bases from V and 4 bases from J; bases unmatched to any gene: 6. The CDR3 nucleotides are TGTGCCAGCAGCCCGCTGGACAGGGCAGAGACCCAGTACTTC. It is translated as CASSPLDRAETQYF.

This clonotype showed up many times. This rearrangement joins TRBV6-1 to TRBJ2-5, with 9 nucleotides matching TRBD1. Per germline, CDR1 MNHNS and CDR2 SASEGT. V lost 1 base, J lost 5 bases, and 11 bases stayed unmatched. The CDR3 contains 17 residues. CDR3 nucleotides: TGTGCCAGCAGTGAAGTCGGCGGACAGGGGTATGTGGAGACCCAGTACTTC. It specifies CASSEVGGQGYVETQYF.

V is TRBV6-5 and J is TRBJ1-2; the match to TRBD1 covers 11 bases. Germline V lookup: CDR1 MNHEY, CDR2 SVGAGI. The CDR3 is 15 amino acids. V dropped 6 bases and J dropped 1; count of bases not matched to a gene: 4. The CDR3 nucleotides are TGTGCCAGCAGGGGCGGGACAGGGGGTAACTATGGCTACACCTTC. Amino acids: CASRGGTGGNYGYTF.

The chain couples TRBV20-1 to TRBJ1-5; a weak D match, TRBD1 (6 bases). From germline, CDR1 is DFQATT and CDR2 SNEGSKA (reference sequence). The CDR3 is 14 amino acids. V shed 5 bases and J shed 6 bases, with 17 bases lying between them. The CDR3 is CSAWPGQGTQPQHF. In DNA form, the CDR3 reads TGCAGTGCTTGGCCAGGGCAGGGGACTCAGCCCCAGCATTTT.

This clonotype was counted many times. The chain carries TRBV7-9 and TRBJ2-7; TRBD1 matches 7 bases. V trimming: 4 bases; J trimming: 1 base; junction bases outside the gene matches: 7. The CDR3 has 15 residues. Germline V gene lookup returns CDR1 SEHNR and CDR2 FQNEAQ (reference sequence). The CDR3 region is CASSSQGGASYEQYF. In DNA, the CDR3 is TGTGCCAGCAGCTCCCAAGGGGGCGCATCCTACGAGCAGTACTTC.

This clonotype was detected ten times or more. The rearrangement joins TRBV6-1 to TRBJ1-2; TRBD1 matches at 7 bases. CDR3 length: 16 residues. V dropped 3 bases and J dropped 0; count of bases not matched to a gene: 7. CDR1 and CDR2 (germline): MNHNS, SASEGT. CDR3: CASSDRGEFSNYGYTF. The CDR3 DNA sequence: TGTGCCAGCAGTGACAGGGGGGAATTCTCTAACTATGGCTACACCTTC.

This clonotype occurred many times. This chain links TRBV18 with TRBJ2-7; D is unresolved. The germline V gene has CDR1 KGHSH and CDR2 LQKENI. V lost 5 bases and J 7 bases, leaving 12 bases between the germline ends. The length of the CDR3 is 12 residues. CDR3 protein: CASSAVVGEQYF. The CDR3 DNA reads TGTGCCAGCTCAGCGGTAGTCGGGGAGCAGTACTTC.

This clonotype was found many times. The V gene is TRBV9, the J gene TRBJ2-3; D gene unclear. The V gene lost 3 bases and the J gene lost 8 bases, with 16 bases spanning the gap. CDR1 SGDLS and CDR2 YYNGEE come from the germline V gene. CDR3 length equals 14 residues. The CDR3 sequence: CASSAPTPWGTQYF. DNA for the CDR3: TGTGCCAGCAGCGCCCCGACCCCTTGGGGTACGCAGTATTTT.

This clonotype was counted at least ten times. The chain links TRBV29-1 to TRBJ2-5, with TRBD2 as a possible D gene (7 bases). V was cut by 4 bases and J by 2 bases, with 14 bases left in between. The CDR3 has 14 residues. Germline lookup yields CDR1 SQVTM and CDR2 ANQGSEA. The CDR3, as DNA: TGCAGCGTTGTTGGGGGGCGGGAGCAAGAGACCCAGTACTTC. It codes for CSVVGGREQETQYF.